This T cell receptor (beta chain) was observed in a study of blood T cell repertoires in COVID-19. The wider study: The study drew acute and convalescent COVID-19 samples from the United States, Italy and Spain. PBMCs, B-cell-depleted T cells, or T cells were the source of the cDNA or gDNA that made up the material.

V lost 6 bases to trimming and J lost 4 bases; unmatched junction nucleotides: 17. Germline-derived CDR1 and CDR2 are MNHEY and SMNVEV (reference sequence). The CDR3 is 17 residues long. How the authors handled the data: Cell counts per sample came from amplifying reference gene primers. Assay: immunoSEQ multiplex PCR; the TCRdb copy retains only in-frame clones and omits some. The V and J calls and clone size are taken from that table; D and trimming were inferred from the DNA. In the table there are around 200,000 clones, 75% to 90% of which are singletons. The clonotype comes from a man aged 35-49 years who had recovered from COVID-19. This sequence joins TRBV27 and TRBJ1-2; the match to TRBD1 covers 7 bases. The sequenced sample was PBMCs or T cells enriched from blood (not recorded which). CDR3 amino acids: CASSPRTGNSLFYGYTF. The CDR3 DNA is TGTGCCAGCAGCCCAAGGACAGGAAACTCACTGTTCTATGGCTACACCTTC.